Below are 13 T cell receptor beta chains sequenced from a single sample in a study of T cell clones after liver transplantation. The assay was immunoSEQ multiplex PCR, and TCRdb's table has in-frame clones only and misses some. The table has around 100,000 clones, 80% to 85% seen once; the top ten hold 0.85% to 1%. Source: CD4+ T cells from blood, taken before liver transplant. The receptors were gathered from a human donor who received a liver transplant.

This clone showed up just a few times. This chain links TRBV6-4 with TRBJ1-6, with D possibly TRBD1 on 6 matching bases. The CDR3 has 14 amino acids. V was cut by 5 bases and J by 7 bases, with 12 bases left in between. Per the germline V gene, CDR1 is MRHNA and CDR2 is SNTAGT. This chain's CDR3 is CASSRGVGNSPLHF. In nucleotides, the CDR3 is TGTGCCAGCAGTAGGGGGGTAGGAAATTCACCCCTCCACTTT.

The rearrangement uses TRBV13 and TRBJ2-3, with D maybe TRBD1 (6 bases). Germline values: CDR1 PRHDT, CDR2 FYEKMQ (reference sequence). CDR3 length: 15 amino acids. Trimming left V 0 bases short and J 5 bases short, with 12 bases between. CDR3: CASSLGQGPKDTQYF. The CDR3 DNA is TGTGCCAGCAGCTTAGGACAGGGTCCTAAAGATACGCAGTATTTT.

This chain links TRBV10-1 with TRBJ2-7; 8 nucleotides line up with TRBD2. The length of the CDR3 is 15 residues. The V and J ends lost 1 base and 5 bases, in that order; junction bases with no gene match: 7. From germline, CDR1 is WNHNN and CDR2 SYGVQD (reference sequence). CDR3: CASSEYTGGRNEQYF. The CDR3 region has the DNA TGCGCCAGCAGTGAGTACACGGGGGGGAGGAACGAGCAGTACTTC.

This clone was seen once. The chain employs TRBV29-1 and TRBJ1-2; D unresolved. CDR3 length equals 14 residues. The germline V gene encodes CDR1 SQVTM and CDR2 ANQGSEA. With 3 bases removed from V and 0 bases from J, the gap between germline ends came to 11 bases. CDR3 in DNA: TGCAGCGTTGACAGCCACGCTTCTAACTATGGCTACACCTTC. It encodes CSVDSHASNYGYTF.

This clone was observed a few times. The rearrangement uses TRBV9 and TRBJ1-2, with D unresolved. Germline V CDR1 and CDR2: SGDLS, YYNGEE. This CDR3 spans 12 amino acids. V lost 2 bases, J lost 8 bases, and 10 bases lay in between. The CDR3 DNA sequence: TGTGCCAGCAGCGTTTTCGCCGGAGGCTACACCTTC. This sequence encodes CASSVFAGGYTF.

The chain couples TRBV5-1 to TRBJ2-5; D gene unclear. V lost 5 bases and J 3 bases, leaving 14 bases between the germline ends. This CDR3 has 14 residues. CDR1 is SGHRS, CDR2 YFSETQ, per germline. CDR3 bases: TGCGCCAGCAGTAGCCGGGCCCCTGAAGAGACCCAGTACTTC. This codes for CASSSRAPEETQYF.

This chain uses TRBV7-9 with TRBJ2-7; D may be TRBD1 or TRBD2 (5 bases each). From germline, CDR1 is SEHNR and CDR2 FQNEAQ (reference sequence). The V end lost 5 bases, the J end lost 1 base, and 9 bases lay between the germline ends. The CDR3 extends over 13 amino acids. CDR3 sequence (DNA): TGTGCCAGCAGCCGGGACGGTTCCTACGAGCAGTACTTC. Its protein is CASSRDGSYEQYF.

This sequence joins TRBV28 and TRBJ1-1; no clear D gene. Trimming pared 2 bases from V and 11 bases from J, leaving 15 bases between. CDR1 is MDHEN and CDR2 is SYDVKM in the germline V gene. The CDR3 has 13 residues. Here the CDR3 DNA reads TGTGCCAGCAGTTTAGACAACCGACGTCGCGCTTTCTTT. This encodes CASSLDNRRRAFF.

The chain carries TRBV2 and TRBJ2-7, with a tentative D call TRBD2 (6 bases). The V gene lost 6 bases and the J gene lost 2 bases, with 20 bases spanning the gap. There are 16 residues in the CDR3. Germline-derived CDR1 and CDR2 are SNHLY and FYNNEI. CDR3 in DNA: TGTGCCAGCAGGCTTAGGGACTCCCGCTCGACCTACGAGCAGTACTTC. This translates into CASRLRDSRSTYEQYF.

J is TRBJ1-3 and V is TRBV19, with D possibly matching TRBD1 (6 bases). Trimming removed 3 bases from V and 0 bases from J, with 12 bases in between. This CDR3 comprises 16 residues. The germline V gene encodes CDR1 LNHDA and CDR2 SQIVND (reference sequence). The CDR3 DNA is TGTGCCAGTAGTATTTTGGGGACATCCTCTGGAAACACCATATATTTT. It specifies CASSILGTSSGNTIYF.

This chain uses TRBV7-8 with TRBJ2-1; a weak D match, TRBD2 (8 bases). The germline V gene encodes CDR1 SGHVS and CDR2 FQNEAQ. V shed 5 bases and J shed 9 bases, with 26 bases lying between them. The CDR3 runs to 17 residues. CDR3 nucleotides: TGTGCCAGCAGCCCCCAGGGGGTTCGGGGGGGCGGAGGTGAGCAGTTCTTC. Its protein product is CASSPQGVRGGGGEQFF.

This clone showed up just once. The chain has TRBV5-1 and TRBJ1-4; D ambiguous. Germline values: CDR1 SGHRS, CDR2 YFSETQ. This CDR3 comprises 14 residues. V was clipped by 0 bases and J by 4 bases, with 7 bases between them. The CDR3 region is CASSLDSHNEKLFF. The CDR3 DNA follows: TGCGCCAGCAGCTTGGACAGCCATAATGAAAAACTGTTTTTT.

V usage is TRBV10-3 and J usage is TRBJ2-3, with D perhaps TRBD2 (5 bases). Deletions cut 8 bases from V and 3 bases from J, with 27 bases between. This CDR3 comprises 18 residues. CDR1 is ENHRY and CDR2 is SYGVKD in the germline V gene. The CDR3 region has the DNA TGTGCCATCCTCGGCTTACGGGTCAAGAGGGTAACGACAGATACGCAGTATTTT. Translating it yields CAILGLRVKRVTTDTQYF.